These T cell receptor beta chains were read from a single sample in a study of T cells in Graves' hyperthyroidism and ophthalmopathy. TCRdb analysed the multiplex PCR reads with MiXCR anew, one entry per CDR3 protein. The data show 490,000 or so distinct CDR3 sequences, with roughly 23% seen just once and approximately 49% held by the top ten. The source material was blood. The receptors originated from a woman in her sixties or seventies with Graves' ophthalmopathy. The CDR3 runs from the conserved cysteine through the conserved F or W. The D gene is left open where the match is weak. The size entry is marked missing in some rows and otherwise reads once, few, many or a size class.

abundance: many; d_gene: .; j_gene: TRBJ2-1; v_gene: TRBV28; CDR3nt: TGTGCCAGCGTGCTGACAGGAAACAATGAGCAGTTCTTC; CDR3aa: CASVLTGNNEQFF
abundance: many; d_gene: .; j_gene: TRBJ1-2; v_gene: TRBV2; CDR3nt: TGTGCCCAGGAAGGTTACGGGGGATATGGCTACACCTTC; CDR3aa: CAQEGYGGYGYTF
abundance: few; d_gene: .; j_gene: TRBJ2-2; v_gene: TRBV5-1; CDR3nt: TGCGCCAGCAGCTTGCAAGGACGTGACACCGGGGAGCTGTTTTTT; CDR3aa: CASSLQGRDTGELFF
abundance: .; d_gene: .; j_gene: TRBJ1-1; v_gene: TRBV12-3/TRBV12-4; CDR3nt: TGTGCCAGCAGGTCCCTCCCGGGTCCCTGGGGGAACACTGAAGCTTTCTTT; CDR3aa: CASRSLPGPWGNTEAFF
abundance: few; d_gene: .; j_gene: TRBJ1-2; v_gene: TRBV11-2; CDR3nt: TGTGCCAGCAGCTTAGGGAAGGGTGGCTATGGCTACACCTTC; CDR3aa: CASSLGKGGYGYTF
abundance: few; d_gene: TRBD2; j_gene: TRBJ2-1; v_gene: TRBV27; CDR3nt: TGTGCCACCTATAGCGGGGGCTCACCCTACAATGAGCAGTTCTTC; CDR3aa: CATYSGGSPYNEQFF
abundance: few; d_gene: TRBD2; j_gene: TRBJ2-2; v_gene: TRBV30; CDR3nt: TGTGCCTGGACTAGCGGCTACACCGGGGAGCTGTTTTTT; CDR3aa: CAWTSGYTGELFF
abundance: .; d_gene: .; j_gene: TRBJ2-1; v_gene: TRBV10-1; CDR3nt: TGCGCCAGCAGTGAGTCGAGGGGCGGGATGAATGAGCAGTTCTTC; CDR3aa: CASSESRGGMNEQFF
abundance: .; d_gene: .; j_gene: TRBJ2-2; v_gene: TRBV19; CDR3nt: TGTGCCAGTAGTAAGGCAAGGCGGGAGAACACCGGGGAGCTGTTTTTT; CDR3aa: CASSKARRENTGELFF
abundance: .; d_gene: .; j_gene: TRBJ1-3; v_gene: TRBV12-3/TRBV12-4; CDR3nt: TGTGCCAGCAGCCGGGGGGGGGATCTTGTTGGAAACACCATATATTTT; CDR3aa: CASSRGGDLVGNTIYF
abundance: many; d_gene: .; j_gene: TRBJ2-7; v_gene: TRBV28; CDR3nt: TGTGCCAGCAGTTTATGGCCAGGGGCGAACTCCTACGAGCAGTACTTC; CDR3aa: CASSLWPGANSYEQYF
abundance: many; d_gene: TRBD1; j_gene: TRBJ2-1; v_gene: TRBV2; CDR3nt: TGTGCCAGCAGTGACCCGGACAGGGTTCCCTACAATGAGCAGTTCTTC; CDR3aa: CASSDPDRVPYNEQFF
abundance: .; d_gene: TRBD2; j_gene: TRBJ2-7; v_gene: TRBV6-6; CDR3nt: TGTGCCAGCAGTTACCGACCGCCCTCCAGAGCGGGAGGCTCCTACGAGCAGTACTTC; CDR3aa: CASSYRPPSRAGGSYEQYF
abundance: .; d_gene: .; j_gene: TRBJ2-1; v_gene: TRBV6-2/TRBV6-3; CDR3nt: TGTGCCAGCAGCCCTGATGACGAATCCTACAAGCAGTTCTTC; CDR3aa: CASSPDDESYKQFF
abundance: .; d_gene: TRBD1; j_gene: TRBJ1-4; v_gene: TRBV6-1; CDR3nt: TGTGCCAGCAGCAGCACCCGGGACAGCGAAAAACTGTTTTTT; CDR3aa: CASSSTRDSEKLFF
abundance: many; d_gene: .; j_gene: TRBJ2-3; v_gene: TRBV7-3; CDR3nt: TGTGCCAGCAGCCCGGGAAGGTCTACAGATACGCAGTATTTT; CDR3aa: CASSPGRSTDTQYF
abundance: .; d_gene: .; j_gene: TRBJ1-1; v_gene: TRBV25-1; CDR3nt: TGTGCCAGCAGTGAATATACAGGGATGAACACTGAAGCTTTCTTT; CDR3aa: CASSEYTGMNTEAFF
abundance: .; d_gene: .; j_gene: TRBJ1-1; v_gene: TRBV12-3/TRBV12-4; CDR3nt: TGTGCCAGCAGTTTGAAGGGGACTGAAGCTTTCTTT; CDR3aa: CASSLKGTEAFF
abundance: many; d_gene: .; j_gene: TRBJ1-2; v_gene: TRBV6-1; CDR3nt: TGTGCCAGCACCGCACTGGGGGTGAACAACTATGGCTACACCTTC; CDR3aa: CASTALGVNNYGYTF
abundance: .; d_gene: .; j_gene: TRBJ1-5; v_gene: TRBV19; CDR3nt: TGTGCCAGTAGTAGCCTCTCCAGGGGCCCTGAGAGCAATCAGCCCCAGCATTTT; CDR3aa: CASSSLSRGPESNQPQHF
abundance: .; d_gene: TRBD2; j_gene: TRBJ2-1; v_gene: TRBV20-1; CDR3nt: TGCAGTGCTAGGAGACTAGCGGGACGAAATGAGCAGTTCTTC; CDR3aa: CSARRLAGRNEQFF
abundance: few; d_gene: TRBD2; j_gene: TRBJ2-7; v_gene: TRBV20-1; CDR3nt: TGCAGTGCTAGAGATTCCGAGCGGGAGGTCTACGAGCAGTACTTC; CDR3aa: CSARDSEREVYEQYF
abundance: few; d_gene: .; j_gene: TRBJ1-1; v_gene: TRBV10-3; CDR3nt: TGTGCCATCAGTGAGGGGGGTAACGAAGCTTTCTTT; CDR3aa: CAISEGGNEAFF
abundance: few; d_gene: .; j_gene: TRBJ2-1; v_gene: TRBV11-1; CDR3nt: TGTGCCAGCAGCACGCGGGCCGCTGTAGTGCAGTTCTTC; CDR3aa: CASSTRAAVVQFF
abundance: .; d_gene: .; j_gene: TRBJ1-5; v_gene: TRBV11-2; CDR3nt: TGTGCCAGCAGCTCCACGGCGGGGGGCGGTCAGCCCCAGCATTTT; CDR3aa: CASSSTAGGGQPQHF
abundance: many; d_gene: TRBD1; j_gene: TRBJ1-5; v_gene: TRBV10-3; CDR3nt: TGTGCCATCAGTACGGGGTCAGGGGGGCCCCAGCATTTT; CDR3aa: CAISTGSGGPQHF
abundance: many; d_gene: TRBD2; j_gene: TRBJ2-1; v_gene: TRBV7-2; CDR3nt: TGTGCCAGCAGCCCCAAACCCGGGGGACTAGCGGGAGGGGTTGAGCAGTTCTTC; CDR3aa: CASSPKPGGLAGGVEQFF
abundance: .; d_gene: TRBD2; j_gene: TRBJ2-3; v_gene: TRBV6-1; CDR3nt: TGTGCCAGCAGCCACAGGACTAGCGGGAGTGGGGATACGCAGTATTTT; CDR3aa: CASSHRTSGSGDTQYF
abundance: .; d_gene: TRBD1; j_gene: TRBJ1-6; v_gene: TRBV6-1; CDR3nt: TGTGCCAGCAGTTGGACAGGGGACGTGTATTCACCCCTCCACTTT; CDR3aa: CASSWTGDVYSPLHF
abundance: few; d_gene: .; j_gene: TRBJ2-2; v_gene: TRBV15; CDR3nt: TGTGCCACCAGCAGAGATCGGCCGGGGGCGAACACCGGGGAGCTGTTTTTT; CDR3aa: CATSRDRPGANTGELFF
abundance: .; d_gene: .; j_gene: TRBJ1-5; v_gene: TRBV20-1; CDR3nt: TGCAGTGCTAGAGATGAATGGGGGAATAGCAATCAGCCCCAGCATTTT; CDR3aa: CSARDEWGNSNQPQHF
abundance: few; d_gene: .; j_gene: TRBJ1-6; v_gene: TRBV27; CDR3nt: TGTGCCAGCAGGACAGGCGGGCACCTCCACTTT; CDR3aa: CASRTGGHLHF
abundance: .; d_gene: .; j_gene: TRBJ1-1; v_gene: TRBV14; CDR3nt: TGTGCCAGCAGCCCCCCCCACTGGTGGAAGAACACTGAAGCTTTCTTT; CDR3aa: CASSPPHWWKNTEAFF
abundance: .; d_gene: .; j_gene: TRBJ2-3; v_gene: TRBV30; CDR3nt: TGTGCCTGGAGCTCATCAGGGGTGGCGAATACGCAGTATTTT; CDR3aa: CAWSSSGVANTQYF
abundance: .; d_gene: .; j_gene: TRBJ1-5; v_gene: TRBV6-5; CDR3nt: TGTGCCAGCAGTTATACGTACCTGGCGCAGCATTTT; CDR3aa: CASSYTYLAQHF
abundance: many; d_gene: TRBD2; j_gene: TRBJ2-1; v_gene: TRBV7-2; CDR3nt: TGTGCCAGCAGCTCCCTCGGCGGGAGAAGCTACAATGAGCAGTTCTTC; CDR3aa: CASSSLGGRSYNEQFF
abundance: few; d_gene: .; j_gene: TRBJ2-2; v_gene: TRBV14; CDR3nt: TGTGCCAGCAGCCAAGAATGGCGGGACGGCGGGGAGCTGTTTTTT; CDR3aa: CASSQEWRDGGELFF
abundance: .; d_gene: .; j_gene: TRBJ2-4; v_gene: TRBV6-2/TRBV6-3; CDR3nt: TGTGCCAGCAGTCCGACACCCACCAAAAACATTCAGTACTTC; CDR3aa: CASSPTPTKNIQYF
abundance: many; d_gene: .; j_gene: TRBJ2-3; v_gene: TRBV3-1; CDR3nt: TGTGCCAGCAGCCAAGCGAGTTTCACAGATACGCAGTATTTT; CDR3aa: CASSQASFTDTQYF
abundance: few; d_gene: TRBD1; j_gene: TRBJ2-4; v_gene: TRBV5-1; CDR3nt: TGCGCCAGCAGCTTGGTACAGGGGTTAGCCAAAAACATTCAGTACTTC; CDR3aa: CASSLVQGLAKNIQYF
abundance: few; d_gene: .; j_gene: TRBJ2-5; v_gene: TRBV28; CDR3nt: TGTGCCAGCAGTTTAGGGGTCCAGTACTTC; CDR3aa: CASSLGVQYF
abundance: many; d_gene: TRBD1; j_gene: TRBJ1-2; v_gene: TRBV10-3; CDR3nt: TGTGCCATCACCGACAGGGGGTTTAACTATGGCTACACCTTC; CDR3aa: CAITDRGFNYGYTF
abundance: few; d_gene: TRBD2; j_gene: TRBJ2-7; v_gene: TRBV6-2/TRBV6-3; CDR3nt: TGTGCCAGCAGTTCGGGACTAGCGGGAGGGTCCTACGAGCAGTACTTC; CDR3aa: CASSSGLAGGSYEQYF
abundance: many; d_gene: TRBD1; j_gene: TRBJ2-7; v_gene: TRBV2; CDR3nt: TGTGCCACTAATGGACAGGGGAACGAGCAGTACTTC; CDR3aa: CATNGQGNEQYF
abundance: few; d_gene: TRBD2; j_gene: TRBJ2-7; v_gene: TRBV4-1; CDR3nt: TGCGCCAGCAGCCAAGAACTAGCGGGAGGGCAAGTTTTTCAGGAGCAGTACTTC; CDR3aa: CASSQELAGGQVFQEQYF
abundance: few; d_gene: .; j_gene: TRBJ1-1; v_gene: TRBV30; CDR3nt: TGTGCCTGGAGTCGGGGGGGGGCATCGACTGAAGCTTTCTTT; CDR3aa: CAWSRGGASTEAFF
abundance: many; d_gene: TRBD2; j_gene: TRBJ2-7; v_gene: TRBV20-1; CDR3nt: TGCAGTGCTAGAGATCTAGCGGCCTTCAACGAGCAGTACTTC; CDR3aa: CSARDLAAFNEQYF
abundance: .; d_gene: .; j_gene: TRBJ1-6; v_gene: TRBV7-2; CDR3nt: TGTGCCAGCAGCTTAGTGATGGGACCCCTCCACTTT; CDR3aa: CASSLVMGPLHF
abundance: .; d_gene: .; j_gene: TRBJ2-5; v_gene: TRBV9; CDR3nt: TGTGCCAGCAGCGCAGGGGGGGCGGGGGAGACCCAGTACTTC; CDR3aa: CASSAGGAGETQYF
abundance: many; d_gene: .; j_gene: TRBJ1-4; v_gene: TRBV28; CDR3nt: TGTGCCATTAGGGCTGCGGGGGCGGGAGAAAAACTGTTTTTT; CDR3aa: CAIRAAGAGEKLFF
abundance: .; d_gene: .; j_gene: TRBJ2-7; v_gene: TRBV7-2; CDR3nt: TGTGCCAGCAGCCTACCGACAGCCCGGATCGTCTACGAGCAGTACTTC; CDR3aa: CASSLPTARIVYEQYF
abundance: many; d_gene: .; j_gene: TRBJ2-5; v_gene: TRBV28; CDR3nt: TGTGCCAGCAGTACTCAGAAGACCCAGTACTTC; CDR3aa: CASSTQKTQYF
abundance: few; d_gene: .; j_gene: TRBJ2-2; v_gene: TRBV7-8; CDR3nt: TGTGCCAGCAGCTTAGAACAGGGTTTGGGCGGGGAGCTGTTTTTT; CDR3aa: CASSLEQGLGGELFF
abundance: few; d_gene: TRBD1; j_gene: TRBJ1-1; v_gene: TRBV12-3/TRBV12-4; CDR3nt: TGTGCCAGCAGGAGGGGACAGGGGAACACTGAAGCTTTCTTT; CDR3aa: CASRRGQGNTEAFF
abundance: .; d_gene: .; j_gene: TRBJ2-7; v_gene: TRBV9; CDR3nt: TGTGCCAGCACCATGACAGATTCCTCTGGTGGCGAGCAGTACTTC; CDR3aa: CASTMTDSSGGEQYF